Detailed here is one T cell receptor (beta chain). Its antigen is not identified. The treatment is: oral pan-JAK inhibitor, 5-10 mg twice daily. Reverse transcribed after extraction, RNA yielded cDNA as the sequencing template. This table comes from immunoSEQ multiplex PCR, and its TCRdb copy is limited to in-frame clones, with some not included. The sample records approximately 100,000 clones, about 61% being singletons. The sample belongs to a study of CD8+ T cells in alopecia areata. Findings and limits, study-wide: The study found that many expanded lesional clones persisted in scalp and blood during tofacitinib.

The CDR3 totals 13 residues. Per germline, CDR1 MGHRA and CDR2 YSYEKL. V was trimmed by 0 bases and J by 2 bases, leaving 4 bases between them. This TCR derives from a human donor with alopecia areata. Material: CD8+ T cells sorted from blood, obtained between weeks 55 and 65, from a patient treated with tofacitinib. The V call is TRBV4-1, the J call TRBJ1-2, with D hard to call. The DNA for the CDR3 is TGCGCCAGCAGCCAAGACAACAACTATGGCTACACCTTC. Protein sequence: CASSQDNNYGYTF.